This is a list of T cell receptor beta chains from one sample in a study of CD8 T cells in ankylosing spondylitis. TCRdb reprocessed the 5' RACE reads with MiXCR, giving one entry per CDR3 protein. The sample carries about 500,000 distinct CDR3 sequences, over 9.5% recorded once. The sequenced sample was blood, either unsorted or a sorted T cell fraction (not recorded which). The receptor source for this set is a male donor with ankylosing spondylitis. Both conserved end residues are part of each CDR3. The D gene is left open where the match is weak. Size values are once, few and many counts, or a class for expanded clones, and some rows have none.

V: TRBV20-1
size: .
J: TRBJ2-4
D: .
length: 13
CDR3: CSARDPGLDIQYF
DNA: TGCAGTGCTAGAGATCCCGGTCTAGACATTCAGTACTTC

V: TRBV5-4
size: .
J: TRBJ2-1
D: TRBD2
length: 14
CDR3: CASSGGVAGGEQFF
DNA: TGTGCCAGCAGCGGCGGGGTAGCGGGAGGTGAGCAGTTCTTC

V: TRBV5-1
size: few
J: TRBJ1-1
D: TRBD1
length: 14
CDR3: CASTLDRVNTEAFF
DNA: TGCGCCAGCACCCTGGACAGGGTGAACACTGAAGCTTTCTTT

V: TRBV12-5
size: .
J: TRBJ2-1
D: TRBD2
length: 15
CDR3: CASGLSLAGDHEQFF
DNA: TGTGCTAGTGGTTTGTCGCTAGCGGGAGACCATGAGCAGTTCTTC

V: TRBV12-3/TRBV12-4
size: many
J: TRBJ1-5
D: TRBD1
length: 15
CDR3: CASSGGTGGGQPQHF
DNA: TGTGCCAGCAGTGGAGGGACAGGGGGAGGTCAGCCCCAGCATTTT

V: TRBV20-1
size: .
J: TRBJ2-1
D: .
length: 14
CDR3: CSAKTGPGYNEQFF
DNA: TGCAGTGCTAAAACAGGTCCGGGGTACAATGAGCAGTTCTTC

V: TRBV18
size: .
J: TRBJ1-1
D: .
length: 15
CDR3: CASSLGTESNTEAFF
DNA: TGTGCCAGCTCACTCGGTACAGAGTCGAACACTGAAGCTTTCTTT

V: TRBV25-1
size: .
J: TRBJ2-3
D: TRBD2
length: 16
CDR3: CASTGLAGGHTDTQYF
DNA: TGTGCCAGCACCGGACTAGCGGGAGGGCACACAGATACGCAGTATTTT

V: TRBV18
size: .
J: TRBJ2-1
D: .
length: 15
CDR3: CASSPGAEGHNEQFF
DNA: TGTGCCAGCTCACCAGGGGCGGAGGGGCACAATGAGCAGTTCTTC

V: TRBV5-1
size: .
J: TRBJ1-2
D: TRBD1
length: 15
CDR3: CASSPGGQGSYGYTF
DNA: TGCGCCAGCAGCCCGGGCGGACAGGGTTCCTATGGCTACACCTTC

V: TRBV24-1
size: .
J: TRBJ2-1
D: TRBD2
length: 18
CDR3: CATSDQVASGSSYNEQFF
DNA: TGTGCCACCAGTGATCAAGTGGCTAGCGGGAGTAGCTACAATGAGCAGTTCTTC

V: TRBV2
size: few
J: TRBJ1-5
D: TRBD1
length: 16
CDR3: CASSERAGGNRQPQHF
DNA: TGTGCCAGCAGTGAGAGGGCAGGGGGCAACCGTCAGCCCCAGCATTTT

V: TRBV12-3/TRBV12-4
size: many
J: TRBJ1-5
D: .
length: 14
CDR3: CASSLADSNQPQHF
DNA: TGTGCCAGCAGTTTAGCGGATAGCAATCAGCCCCAGCATTTT

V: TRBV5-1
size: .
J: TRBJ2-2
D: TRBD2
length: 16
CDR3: CASSLIAGDNTGELFF
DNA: TGCGCCAGCAGCTTGATAGCGGGAGACAACACCGGGGAGCTGTTTTTT

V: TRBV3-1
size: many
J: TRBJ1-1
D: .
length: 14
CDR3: CASSQWMRNTEAFF
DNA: TGTGCCAGCAGCCAATGGATGAGGAACACTGAAGCTTTCTTT

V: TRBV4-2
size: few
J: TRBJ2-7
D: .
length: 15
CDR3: CASSQDRGGAHEQYF
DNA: TGTGCCAGCAGCCAAGACCGGGGTGGAGCCCACGAGCAGTACTTC

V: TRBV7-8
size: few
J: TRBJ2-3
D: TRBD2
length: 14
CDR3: CASSLLAGGPFTYF
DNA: TGTGCCAGCAGCTTACTAGCGGGAGGGCCTTTTACGTATTTT

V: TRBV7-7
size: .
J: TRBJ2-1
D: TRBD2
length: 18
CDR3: CASSLMLAGGSSYNEQFF
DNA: TGTGCCAGCAGCTTAATGTTAGCGGGAGGCAGCTCCTACAATGAGCAGTTCTTC

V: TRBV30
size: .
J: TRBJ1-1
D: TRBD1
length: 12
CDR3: CAWSSTGDQAFF
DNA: TGTGCCTGGAGTTCTACAGGGGACCAAGCTTTCTTT

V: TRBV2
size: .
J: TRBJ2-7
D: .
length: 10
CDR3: CASSVVRQYF
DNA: TGTGCCAGCAGTGTGGTTAGGCAGTACTTC

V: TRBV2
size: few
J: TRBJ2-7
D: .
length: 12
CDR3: CASSREPYEQYF
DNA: TGTGCCAGCAGCCGGGAGCCCTACGAGCAGTACTTC

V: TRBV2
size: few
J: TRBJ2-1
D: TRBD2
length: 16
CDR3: CASISEGLAAYNEQFF
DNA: TGTGCCAGCATCTCCGAGGGCCTAGCGGCCTACAATGAGCAGTTCTTC

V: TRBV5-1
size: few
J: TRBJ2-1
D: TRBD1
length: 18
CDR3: CASSLVTGASHSYNEQFF
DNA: TGCGCCAGCAGCTTGGTAACAGGGGCGAGCCACTCCTACAATGAGCAGTTCTTC

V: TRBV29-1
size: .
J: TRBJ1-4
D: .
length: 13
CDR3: CSAGRGENEKLFF
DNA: TGCAGCGCTGGACGGGGGGAAAATGAAAAACTGTTTTTT

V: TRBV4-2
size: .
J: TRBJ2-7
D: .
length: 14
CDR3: CASSQRTSSYEQYF
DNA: TGTGCCAGCAGCCAACGTACTAGCAGCTACGAGCAGTACTTC

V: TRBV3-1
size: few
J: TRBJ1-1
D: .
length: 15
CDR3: CASSQVGGLATEAFF
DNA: TGTGCCAGCAGCCAAGTCGGGGGGCTAGCCACTGAAGCTTTCTTT

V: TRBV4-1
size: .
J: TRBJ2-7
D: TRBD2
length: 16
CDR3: CASSHRTSGISYEQYF
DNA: TGCGCCAGCAGCCATCGGACTAGCGGGATTTCCTACGAGCAGTACTTC

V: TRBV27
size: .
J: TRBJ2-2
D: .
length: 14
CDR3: CASSRNGITGELFF
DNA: TGTGCCAGCAGTCGGAATGGGATCACCGGGGAGCTGTTTTTT

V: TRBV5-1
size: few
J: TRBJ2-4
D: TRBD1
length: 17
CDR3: CASSPRDRGALGNIQYF
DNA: TGCGCCAGCAGCCCCAGGGACAGGGGGGCTTTGGGAAACATTCAGTACTTC

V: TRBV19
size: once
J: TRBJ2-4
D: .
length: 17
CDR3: CASNDDYGALAKNIQYF
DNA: TGTGCCAGTAACGACGATTATGGGGCCTTAGCCAAAAACATTCAGTACTTC

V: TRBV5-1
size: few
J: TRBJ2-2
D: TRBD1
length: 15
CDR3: CASSWGGQGTGELFF
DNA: TGCGCCAGCAGCTGGGGAGGACAGGGCACCGGGGAGCTGTTTTTT

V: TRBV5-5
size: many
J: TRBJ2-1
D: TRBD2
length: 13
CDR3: CASAPGLWNEQFF
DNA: TGTGCCAGCGCCCCGGGACTATGGAATGAGCAGTTCTTC

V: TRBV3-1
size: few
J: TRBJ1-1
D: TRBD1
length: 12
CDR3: CASSQGAGGGFF
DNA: TGTGCCAGCAGCCAAGGGGCAGGGGGGGGTTTCTTT

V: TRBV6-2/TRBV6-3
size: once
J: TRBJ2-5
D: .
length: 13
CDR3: CASSYSVLETQYF
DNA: TGTGCCAGCAGTTACTCAGTTTTAGAGACCCAGTACTTC

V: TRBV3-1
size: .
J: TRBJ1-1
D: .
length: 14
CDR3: CASRGVTANTEAFF
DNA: TGTGCCAGCAGGGGTGTGACAGCGAACACTGAAGCTTTCTTT

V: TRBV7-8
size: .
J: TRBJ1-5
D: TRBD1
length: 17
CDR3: CASSLTWTGLPNQPQHF
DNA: TGTGCCAGCAGCTTAACCTGGACAGGCCTTCCCAATCAGCCCCAGCATTTT

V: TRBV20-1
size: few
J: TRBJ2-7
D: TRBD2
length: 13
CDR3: CSAAPGGPYEQYF
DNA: TGCAGTGCTGCCCCGGGAGGACCTTACGAGCAGTACTTC

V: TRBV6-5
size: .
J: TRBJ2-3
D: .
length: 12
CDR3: CASPRGIDTQYF
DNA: TGTGCCAGCCCACGGGGAATAGATACGCAGTATTTT

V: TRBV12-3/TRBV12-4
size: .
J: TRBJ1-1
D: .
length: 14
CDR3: CASSLTQGYTEAFF
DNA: TGTGCCAGCAGTTTAACCCAGGGATATACTGAAGCTTTCTTT

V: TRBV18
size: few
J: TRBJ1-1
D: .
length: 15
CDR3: CASSLRGGEDTEAFF
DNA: TGTGCCAGCTCACTCCGGGGGGGCGAGGACACTGAAGCTTTCTTT

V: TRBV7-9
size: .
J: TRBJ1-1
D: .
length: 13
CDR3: CASSSALGAEAFF
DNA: TGTGCCAGCAGCTCTGCCCTGGGCGCTGAAGCTTTCTTT

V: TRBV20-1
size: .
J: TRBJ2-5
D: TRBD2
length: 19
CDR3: CSAISGLAELGEIRETQYF
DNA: TGCAGTGCTATCTCGGGACTAGCGGAGCTGGGGGAGATTAGAGAGACCCAGTACTTC

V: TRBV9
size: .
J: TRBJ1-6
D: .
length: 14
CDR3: CASSVGDMKSPLHF
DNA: TGTGCCAGCAGCGTGGGTGACATGAAGTCACCCCTCCACTTT

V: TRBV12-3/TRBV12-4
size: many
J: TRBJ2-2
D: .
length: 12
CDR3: CASKSDTGELFF
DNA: TGTGCCAGCAAGTCCGACACCGGGGAGCTGTTTTTT

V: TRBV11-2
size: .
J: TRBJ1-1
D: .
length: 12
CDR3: CASSWDRTEAFF
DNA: TGTGCCAGCAGCTGGGACCGCACTGAAGCTTTCTTT

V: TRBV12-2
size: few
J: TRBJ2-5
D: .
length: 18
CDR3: CASRYSDRPRRYQETQYF
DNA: TGTGCAAGTCGCTATTCGGACAGGCCGCGAAGGTACCAAGAGACCCAGTACTTC

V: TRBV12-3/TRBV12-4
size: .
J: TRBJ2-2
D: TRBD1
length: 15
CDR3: CASRTTGGNTGELFF
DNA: TGTGCCAGCAGGACAACAGGGGGGAACACCGGGGAGCTGTTTTTT

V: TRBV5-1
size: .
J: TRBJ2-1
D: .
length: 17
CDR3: CASSLSLGPEVYNEQFF
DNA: TGCGCCAGCAGCTTGAGCCTGGGCCCCGAGGTTTACAATGAGCAGTTCTTC

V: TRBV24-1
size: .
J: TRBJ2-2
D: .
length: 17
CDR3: CATSDGGMAGNTGELFF
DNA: TGTGCCACCAGTGACGGCGGGATGGCAGGAAACACCGGGGAGCTGTTTTTT

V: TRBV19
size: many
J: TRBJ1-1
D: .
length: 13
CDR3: CASSPTVLTEAFF
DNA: TGTGCCAGTAGTCCCACGGTACTCACTGAAGCTTTCTTT

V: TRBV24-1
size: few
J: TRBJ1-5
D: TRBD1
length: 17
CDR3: CATSDSGTGALDQPQHF
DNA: TGTGCCACCAGTGATTCCGGGACAGGGGCCCTTGATCAGCCCCAGCATTTT

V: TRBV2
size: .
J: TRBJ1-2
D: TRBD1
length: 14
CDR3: CASRPGQSFYGYTF
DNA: TGTGCCAGCAGGCCGGGACAGAGTTTCTATGGCTACACCTTC

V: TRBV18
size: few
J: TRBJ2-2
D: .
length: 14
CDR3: CASSPSSRAGELFF
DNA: TGTGCCAGCTCACCATCAAGTCGAGCCGGGGAGCTGTTTTTT

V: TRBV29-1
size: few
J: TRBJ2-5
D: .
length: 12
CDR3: CSVGASQETQYF
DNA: TGCAGCGTTGGAGCCAGTCAAGAGACCCAGTACTTC

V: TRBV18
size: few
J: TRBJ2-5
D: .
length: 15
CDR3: CASSPLHIGQETQYF
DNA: TGTGCCAGCTCACCACTCCACATTGGGCAAGAGACCCAGTACTTC

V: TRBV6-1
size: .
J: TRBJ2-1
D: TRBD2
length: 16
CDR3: CASSHYLAGSYNEQFF
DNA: TGTGCCAGCAGTCATTACCTAGCGGGTTCCTACAATGAGCAGTTCTTC

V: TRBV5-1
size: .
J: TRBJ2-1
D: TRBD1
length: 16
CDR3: CASSLPGGGSYNEQFF
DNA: TGCGCCAGCAGCTTGCCAGGGGGCGGGTCCTACAATGAGCAGTTCTTC

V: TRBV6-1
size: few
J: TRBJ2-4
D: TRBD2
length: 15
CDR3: CASRPTSGSENIQYF
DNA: TGTGCCAGCAGGCCGACTAGCGGGAGTGAAAACATTCAGTACTTC